Below, 14 T cell receptor beta chains from the same sample are listed, as sequenced in a study of T-cell reconstitution after alpha-beta-depleted transplantation in children. Unique molecular identifiers were incorporated into the prepared TCRbeta library. TCRdb re-called the PCR reads with MiXCR, one entry per CDR3 protein. The data contain nearly 400,000 distinct CDR3 sequences, about a fifth of them seen just once; the ten biggest clones take up about 3.8%. Sample: PBMCs from the stem cell graft donor, taken from the stem cell graft. The source of these receptors is a human donor who donated a stem cell graft to a child with acute myeloid leukemia.

In this sample, this clonotype turned up many times. The chain carries TRBV29-1 and TRBJ2-7, with TRBD1 identical over 9 bases. The CDR3 loop spans 15 amino acids. Germline V gene sequence: CDR1 SQVTM, CDR2 ANQGSEA. V dropped 4 bases and J dropped 6; count of bases not matched to a gene: 13. CDR3 DNA sequence: TGCAGCGTTGCAGCAGTGGGACAGGGACAATCCGAGCAGTACTTC. Protein sequence: CSVAAVGQGQSEQYF.

The J gene is TRBJ2-5, the V gene TRBV20-1; D might be TRBD1 (5 bases). V was shortened by 6 bases and J by 4 bases, with 12 bases between the two germline ends. Germline V lookup: CDR1 DFQATT, CDR2 SNEGSKA (reference sequence). The CDR3 is 12 residues long. CDR3 sequence: CSAGRKGETQYF. As DNA, the CDR3 is TGCAGTGCGGGGCGCAAGGGAGAGACCCAGTACTTC.

The rearrangement joins TRBV7-2 to TRBJ2-7; D call uncertain. CDR1 SGHTA and CDR2 FQGNSA come from the germline V gene. Trimming took 4 bases from V and 6 from J, leaving 13 bases between them. This CDR3 is built from 13 residues. CDR3 sequence: CASSSPLLVEQYF. The CDR3 DNA is TGTGCCAGCAGCTCCCCCCTCCTAGTCGAGCAGTACTTC.

The rearrangement uses TRBV27 and TRBJ2-5; 7 positions match TRBD2. Per the germline V gene, CDR1 is MNHEY and CDR2 is SMNVEV (reference sequence). V gave up 4 bases and J gave up 5 bases; unmatched junction bases: 4. The CDR3 has 13 amino acids. The CDR3 DNA follows: TGTGCCAGCAGTTGGGGAGGGCGTGAGACCCAGTACTTC. It specifies CASSWGGRETQYF.

V gene TRBV7-2 combines with J gene TRBJ2-7, with D hard to call. V gave up 1 base and J gave up 4 bases, with 11 bases separating them. CDR1 and CDR2 from the germline V gene are SGHTA and FQGNSA. The CDR3 runs 14 residues. CDR3 in DNA: TGTGCCAGCAGCTTAGGCGGCAGCAATTACGAGCAGTACTTC. Its translation: CASSLGGSNYEQYF.

The genes are TRBV15 and TRBJ2-5, with TRBD2 matching over 12 bases. V lost 2 bases to trimming and J lost 3 bases; unmatched junction nucleotides: 4. Germline CDR1 is LNHNV and CDR2 is YYDKDF (reference sequence). This CDR3 has 16 residues. CDR3 sequence (DNA): TGTGCCACCAGCAGATCCCGACTAGCGGGAGAAGAGACCCAGTACTTC. As protein: CATSRSRLAGEETQYF.

This clonotype showed up just a few times. This sequence joins TRBV7-6 and TRBJ1-1; D perhaps matches TRBD1 (5 bases). Trimming cost V 6 bases and J 6 bases, with 14 bases left between them. Germline CDR1 SGHVS, CDR2 FNYEAQ. This CDR3 is built from 13 residues. CDR3 DNA sequence: TGTGCCAGCAGTTACGCCCCGGGGGCTGAAGCTTTCTTT. Encoded protein: CASSYAPGAEAFF.

This clonotype appeared a few times. The chain combines TRBV10-1 with TRBJ2-2; D remains ambiguous. V gave up 2 bases and J gave up 3 bases, with 4 bases separating them. The CDR3 loop spans 13 amino acids. The germline gives CDR1 WNHNN, CDR2 SYGVQD (reference sequence). The CDR3 loop is CASSERDTGELFF. In DNA, the CDR3 is TGCGCCAGCAGTGAGCGGGACACCGGGGAGCTGTTTTTT.

DNA of the CDR3: TGTGCCAGCTCACCAGTGACAGGGGAGGGTCAGCCCCAGCATTTT. Protein sequence: CASSPVTGEGQPQHF. This chain uses TRBV18 with TRBJ1-5; 8 bases are shared with TRBD1. This CDR3 has 15 residues. In germline, CDR1 is KGHSH, CDR2 LQKENI. V trimming: 2 bases; J trimming: 6 bases; junction bases outside the gene matches: 6.

This clonotype was counted only a few times. V usage is TRBV5-6 and J usage is TRBJ2-7, with 9 bases lining up with TRBD1. V lost 4 bases, J lost 11 bases, and 10 bases stayed unmatched. The germline gives CDR1 SGHDT, CDR2 YYEEEE. CDR3 length: 13 amino acids. The CDR3 reads CASSHRDRASEYF. CDR3 nucleotides: TGTGCCAGCAGCCACCGGGACAGGGCTTCCGAGTACTTC.

V usage is TRBV20-1 and J usage is TRBJ2-3; D unresolved. CDR1 is DFQATT and CDR2 is SNEGSKA in the germline V gene (reference sequence). The CDR3 length is 14 residues. V lost 1 base and J lost 3, with 11 bases in between. The CDR3 sequence is CSARGGYRTDTQYF. The DNA for the CDR3 is TGCAGTGCTAGAGGGGGATATCGGACAGATACGCAGTATTTT.

The chain has TRBV24-1 and TRBJ1-5, with a possible D match to TRBD1 (5 bases). Germline V gene data show CDR1 as KGHDR and CDR2 as SFDVKD. Deletions cut 7 bases from V and 4 bases from J, with 10 bases between. The CDR3 covers 13 residues. This CDR3 reads CATRSTENQPQHF. Here the CDR3 DNA reads TGTGCCACCAGGTCGACAGAAAATCAGCCCCAGCATTTT.

The rearrangement links TRBV7-9 to TRBJ2-7; D is perhaps TRBD1 (6 bases). The CDR3 extends over 15 amino acids. Germline loops: CDR1 SEHNR, CDR2 FQNEAQ (reference sequence). Trimming shortened V by 1 base and J by 1 base, and 11 bases separated the two germline ends. CDR3 sequence (DNA): TGTGCCAGCAGCTTAGTTCAGGGGAGTTCCTACGAGCAGTACTTC. This translates into CASSLVQGSSYEQYF. The whole variable domain, filled in from reference TRBV7-9 and TRBJ2-7, reads DTGVSQNPRHKITKRGQNVTFRCDPISEHNRLYWYRQTLGQGPEFLTYFQNEAQLEKSRLLSDRFSAERPKGSFSTLEIQRTEQGDSAMYLCASSLVQGSSYEQYFGPGTRLTVT.

A note on this clonotype: A read error may explain this, as a much larger clone is one base away. The chain couples TRBV12-3 or TRBV12-4 to TRBJ2-7, with D maybe TRBD1 (6 bases). CDR3 length: 13 amino acids. Trimming cost V 10 bases and J 1 base, with 14 bases left between them. In nucleotides, the CDR3 is TGTGCCAACAGCACCGGACAGTCCTACGAGCAGTACTTC. It yields the protein CANSTGQSYEQYF.